This T cell receptor beta chain was identified in a study of blood T cell repertoires in COVID-19. Study-wide context: Both acute and convalescent COVID-19 samples were obtained from the United States, Italy and Spain. The analysed material was cDNA or gDNA that came from T cells, B-cell-depleted T cells, or PBMCs.

In the source study's methods: Reference gene primer amplification yielded estimated nucleated cell counts. Sequencing used immunoSEQ multiplex PCR; TCRdb keeps in-frame clones, though not all of them. That table is the source of V, J and clone size, and D and trimming were worked out from the DNA. The sample carries about 150,000 clones, roughly 81% recorded once. This CDR3 contains 15 residues. The germline CDR1 and CDR2 sequences are SGDLS and YYNGEE. With V trimmed by 1 base and J by 5 bases, 5 bases remained unmatched. Patients at the Seattle site were enrolled during active infection and followed longitudinally. This clone was seen at least ten times.

The clonotype originates from a woman aged 55 to 70 with COVID-19, enrolled during active disease. The sample was peripheral blood. The V call is TRBV9, the J call TRBJ2-5; the match to TRBD2 covers 10 bases. The CDR3 coding sequence is TGTGCCAGCAGCGTACGTCCGGGACTAGCGGAGACCCAGTACTTC. This translates into CASSVRPGLAETQYF.